One TCR beta chain is described in this entry. The data are from a study of CD8 T cells in ankylosing spondylitis. TCRdb re-analysed the 5' RACE reads in MiXCR, keeping a single row per CDR3 protein. This table holds fewer than 200,000 distinct CDR3 sequences, about 17% found once. With 3 bases clipped from V and 2 bases from J, the junction kept 12 bases outside the gene matches. Germline loops: CDR1 SGHDT, CDR2 YYEEEE. CDR3 length: 17 amino acids. This sequence originates from a male donor with ankylosing spondylitis or in good health (not recorded which). Sequencing input: blood, either unsorted or a sorted T cell fraction (not recorded which). V gene TRBV5-6 combines with J gene TRBJ1-2; 8 nucleotides line up with TRBD1. Written as DNA, the CDR3 is TGTGCCAGCAGCTCTGCCCTCCCGAGACAGGGGAACTATGGCTACACCTTC. Its translation: CASSSALPRQGNYGYTF.